The text below deals with one T cell receptor (beta chain). What it recognizes is unknown. The study drew the donors from its roughly 120-subject validation cohort, separate from the approximately 700-subject first cohort. CDR1 and CDR2 (germline): LNHDA, SQIVND (reference sequence). The CDR3 runs 13 residues. The ends lost 5 bases at V and 6 bases at J; junction bases unmatched: 5. The sample belongs to a study of cytomegalovirus exposure and HLA in healthy donors. Across the study: In a later analysis, the roughly 130 validation repertoires were reported to have used the same platform as the 600 to 700 first-cohort repertoires.

Libraries were prepared by immunoSEQ multiplex PCR; TCRdb keeps only in-frame clonotypes and omits some of them. The sample holds about 65,000 clones, 92% seen once. Overall study findings and caveats: The study put about 180 TCR beta chains on its list as cytomegalovirus-associated. Testing in vitro showed three CMV-associated chains specific for CMV antigens.

The chain couples TRBV19 to TRBJ2-7, with 9 positions matching TRBD1. The specimen sequenced was PBMCs. This TCR was recovered from a woman between 18 and 30 years old in good health and CMV-seronegative. The CDR3 nucleotides are TGTGCCAGTAGTCCTACGACAGGGGGCGAGCAGTACTTC. This translates into CASSPTTGGEQYF.